Each of the 2 T cell receptor beta chains below was sequenced from the same sample in a study of blood T cells in healthy people across ages. It was with a sample-barcoded 5' primer and a J-beta primer mix that a second PCR of roughly 7 to 12 cycles was run. TCRdb reprocessed the 5' RACE reads via MiXCR and lists one record per CDR3 protein. The sample carries hundreds of thousands of distinct CDR3 sequences, around 42% recorded once. Sequencing was carried out using blood. Source of these receptors: a man aged 55 to 69 in good health.

This clonotype showed up just a few times. This rearrangement joins TRBV7-2 to TRBJ1-2; possible D gene TRBD1, 5 bases. V shed 4 bases and J shed 1 base, with 16 bases lying between them. CDR1 SGHTA and CDR2 FQGNSA come from the germline V gene. The CDR3 is 16 amino acids. CDR3 sequence (DNA): TGTGCCAGCAGCTCCGCCGGGACCGCGAGTAACTATGGCTACACCTTC. Its translation: CASSSAGTASNYGYTF.

This clonotype was seen many times. This chain joins TRBV25-1 and TRBJ2-3; D is perhaps TRBD1 or TRBD2 (5 bases each). CDR3 length: 12 residues. The germline V gene has CDR1 MGHDK and CDR2 SYGVNS. Trimming cost V 8 bases and J 10 bases, with 16 bases left between them. For the CDR3, the DNA is TGTGCCAGCCAGAGGGACCAAGAGGCGCAGTATTTT. It specifies CASQRDQEAQYF.